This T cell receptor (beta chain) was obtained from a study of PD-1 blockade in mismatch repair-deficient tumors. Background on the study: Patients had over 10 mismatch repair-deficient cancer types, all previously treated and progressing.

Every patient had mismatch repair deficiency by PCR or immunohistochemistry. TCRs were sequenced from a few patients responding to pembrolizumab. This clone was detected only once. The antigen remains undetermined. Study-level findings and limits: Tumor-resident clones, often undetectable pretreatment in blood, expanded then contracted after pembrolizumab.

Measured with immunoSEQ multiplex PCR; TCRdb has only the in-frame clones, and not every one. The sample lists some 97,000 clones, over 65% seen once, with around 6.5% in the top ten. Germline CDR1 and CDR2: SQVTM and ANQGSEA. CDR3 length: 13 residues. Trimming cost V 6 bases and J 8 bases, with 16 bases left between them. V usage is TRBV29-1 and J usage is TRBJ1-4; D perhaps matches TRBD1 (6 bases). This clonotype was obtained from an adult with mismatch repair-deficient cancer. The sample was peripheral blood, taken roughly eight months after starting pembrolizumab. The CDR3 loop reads CSVGDTSREKLFF. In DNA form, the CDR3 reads TGCAGCGTAGGGGACACCTCCCGGGAAAAACTGTTTTTT.